This T cell receptor (beta chain) came from a study of cytomegalovirus exposure and HLA in healthy donors. On the study more broadly: Earlier findings included 90 million to 120 million unique TCR beta sequences obtained from 150 million to 200 million T cells. Ancestry clustering placed around 81% of more than 350 genotyped donors in the Caucasian-associated cluster. Study results and limitations: Rates of TCR association differed by HLA locus in a later analysis, with DRB1 highest and HLA-C lowest. Looking again later, the authors saw that most CMV-associated TCR beta chains seemed HLA-restricted.

Trimming removed 0 bases from V and 2 bases from J; junction bases left unmatched: 6. Per the germline V gene, CDR1 is ENHRY and CDR2 is SYGVKD. The CDR3 is 17 residues long. As to this clone: Its antigen is unknown.

13 Jbeta primers and 60 Vbeta primers were used for the PCR. Assay used: immunoSEQ multiplex PCR; TCRdb lists only in-frame clones, some missing. Of about 180,000 clones in the sample, more than 60% were seen once. The V and J genes are TRBV10-3 and TRBJ2-3; TRBD1 aligns across 9 bases. This receptor was taken from a woman aged 55-69 years in good health and CMV-seropositive. The material sequenced was PBMCs. CDR3 DNA sequence: TGTGCCATCAGTGAGTCGGGGACAGGGTGGTACACAGATACGCAGTATTTT. It codes for CAISESGTGWYTDTQYF.